These 20 T cell receptor beta chains were sequenced from one sample in a study of blood T cell repertoires in COVID-19. Measured with immunoSEQ multiplex PCR; TCRdb has only the in-frame clones, and not every one. Here the sample spans 290,000 or so clones, 85% being singletons. Sequenced input: peripheral blood. Every receptor here comes from a man aged 45-60 years with active or convalescent COVID-19.

The chain is built from TRBV27 and TRBJ2-2; a possible D gene is TRBD2 (5 bases). This CDR3 spans 16 amino acids. Trimming took off 7 bases at V and 2 bases at J, with 17 bases between the two ends. Germline CDR1 and CDR2: MNHEY and SMNVEV (reference sequence). CDR3 coding DNA: TGTGCCAGCACTCCGATAGGTGGACTCAACACCGGGGAGCTGTTTTTT. Amino acids: CASTPIGGLNTGELFF.

In its sample, this clone was seen once. The J gene is TRBJ2-1, the V gene TRBV3-1 (or the pseudogene TRBV3-2); TRBD2 agrees at 14 bases. V trimming: 1 base; J trimming: 15 bases; junction bases outside the gene matches: 8. The CDR3 sequence is 15 residues long. Looked up from germline, CDR1 is LGHDT and CDR2 is YNNKEL (reference sequence). The CDR3 reads CASSQAGLAGGMAFF. CDR3 nucleotide sequence: TGTGCCAGCAGCCAAGCAGGACTAGCGGGAGGCATGGCGTTCTTC.

This chain uses TRBV25-1 with TRBJ2-1; TRBD2 matches at 13 bases. Germline V gene sequence: CDR1 MGHDK, CDR2 SYGVNS. Germline trimming cut 5 bases from V and 0 bases from J; bases unmatched to any gene: 4. This CDR3 is built from 17 residues. DNA of the CDR3: TGTGCCAGCAGTTCGGGACTAGCGGGACCCTCCTACAATGAGCAGTTCTTC. Its translation is CASSSGLAGPSYNEQFF.

This chain connects TRBV7-2 to TRBJ2-7, with TRBD2 identical over 9 bases. The V segment lost 1 base and the J segment 5 bases; nucleotides outside the gene matches: 3. The CDR3 has 14 residues. Germline assignment: CDR1 SGHTA and CDR2 FQGNSA. The CDR3 nucleotides are TGTGCCAGCAGCTTAGGCGGGAGGGCCAACGAGCAGTACTTC. Residues: CASSLGGRANEQYF.

The chain employs TRBV3-1 (or the pseudogene TRBV3-2) and TRBJ2-2; D is undetermined. V was clipped by 10 bases and J by 5 bases, with 17 bases between them. Germline V lookup: CDR1 LGHDT, CDR2 YNNKEL (reference sequence). The CDR3 totals 14 residues. Here the CDR3 DNA reads TGTGCCACCCCCCGGCAGGTGGAAACCGGGGAGCTGTTTTTT. The encoded protein is CATPRQVETGELFF.

This sequence joins TRBV30 and TRBJ2-7; 7 bases agree with TRBD1. Germline V gene lookup returns CDR1 GTSNPN and CDR2 SVGIG (reference sequence). With 3 bases clipped from V and 6 bases from J, the junction kept 2 bases outside the gene matches. This CDR3 has 11 residues. CDR3 sequence reads: CAWRGGGEQYF. The CDR3, as DNA: TGTGCCTGGAGAGGGGGCGGCGAGCAGTACTTC. The full variable domain, its missing parts supplied by reference TRBV30 and TRBJ2-7, is SQTIHQWPATLVQPVGSPLSLECTVEGTSNPNLYWYRQAAGRGLQLLFYSVGIGQISSEVPQNLSASRPQDRQFILSSKKLLLSDSGFYLCAWRGGGEQYFGPGTRLTVT.

The chain links TRBV5-1 to TRBJ1-5; possible D gene TRBD1, 5 bases. V gave up 1 base and J gave up 4 bases, with 9 bases separating them. The V gene's germline CDR1 is SGHRS and CDR2 YFSETQ. The CDR3 runs 14 residues. The chain's CDR3 is CASSLTTGNQPQHF. CDR3 sequence (DNA): TGCGCCAGCAGCTTGACTACAGGTAATCAGCCCCAGCATTTT.

The J gene is TRBJ1-5, the V gene TRBV11-3; D gene unclear. Trimming pared 4 bases from V and 6 bases from J, leaving 10 bases between. The CDR3 covers 13 residues. In germline, CDR1 is SGHNT, CDR2 YENEEA. CDR3 bases: TGTGCCAGCAGCTCACTATCGGGTCAGCCCCAGCATTTT. Translating gives CASSSLSGQPQHF.

This chain uses TRBV19 with TRBJ1-1, with TRBD1 as a possible D gene (5 bases). This CDR3 is built from 16 residues. Trimming shortened V by 3 bases and J by 2 bases, and 16 bases separated the two germline ends. Germline assignment: CDR1 LNHDA and CDR2 SQIVND (reference sequence). Here the CDR3 reads CASSIVQGRGNTEAFF. The DNA of the CDR3 is TGTGCCAGTAGTATCGTCCAGGGAAGGGGAAACACTGAAGCTTTCTTT.

This clone was seen a handful of times. The CDR3 here is CASSPRTGSYEQYF. In DNA, the CDR3 is TGTGCCAGCAGCCCAAGGACAGGGTCCTACGAGCAGTACTTC. The gene calls are TRBV5-4 and TRBJ2-7; 8 positions match TRBD1. The CDR3 has 14 amino acids. After removal of 4 bases from V and 1 base from J, the junction contained 4 bases not matched to a gene. Looked up from germline, CDR1 is SGHNT and CDR2 is YYREEE (reference sequence). The full variable domain, completed using reference TRBV5-4 and TRBJ2-7, is ETGVTQSPTHLIKTRGQQVTLRCSSQSGHNTVSWYQQALGQGPQFIFQYYREEENGRGNFPPRFSGLQFPNYSSELNVNALELDDSALYLCASSPRTGSYEQYFGPGTRLTVT.

In this sample, this clone turned up once. The rearrangement uses TRBV19 and TRBJ1-1, with D perhaps TRBD1 (5 bases). This CDR3 is built from 13 residues. Germline CDR1 is LNHDA and CDR2 is SQIVND (reference sequence). V lost 9 bases and J 6 bases, leaving 17 bases between the germline ends. The CDR3, as DNA: TGTGCCAGCCTGGGAAGGAGGGGTCCTGAAGCTTTCTTT. It encodes CASLGRRGPEAFF.

The rearrangement links TRBV7-5 to TRBJ2-1; the table's D gene call, TRBD2, was not cross checked with the DNA. TRBV7-5 is annotated as a pseudogene. CDR3 length: 19 amino acids. CDR3 DNA: TGTGTCAGAAGCCAAGCCGCGGGAGTGCTGGGAGGGGGGTACAATGAGCAGTTCTTC. Protein product: CVRSQAAGVLGGGYNEQFF.

The J gene is TRBJ2-5, the V gene TRBV9; 11 nucleotides line up with TRBD2. CDR3 length: 18 residues. V dropped 2 bases and J dropped 5; count of bases not matched to a gene: 14. CDR1 and CDR2 from the germline V gene are SGDLS and YYNGEE. The CDR3 loop reads CASSVQPLAGGIAETQYF. DNA for the CDR3: TGTGCCAGCAGCGTCCAGCCCTTAGCGGGAGGGATCGCGGAGACCCAGTACTTC.

The chain has TRBV19 and TRBJ1-1, with 7 nucleotides matching TRBD1. Trimming removed 7 bases from V and 11 bases from J; junction bases left unmatched: 7. CDR1 LNHDA and CDR2 SQIVND come from the germline V gene (reference sequence). CDR3 length equals 11 residues. CDR3 sequence (DNA): TGTGCCAGTATCAACAGGGGCAGGGCTTTCTTT. Translated, it gives CASINRGRAFF.

The chain has TRBV20-1 and TRBJ2-7; tentatively, D is TRBD2 (5 bases). The germline V and J ends were trimmed by 6 bases and 9 bases, with 15 bases remaining between them. The CDR3 contains 11 residues. CDR1 is DFQATT and CDR2 is SNEGSKA in the germline V gene (reference sequence). This CDR3 is CSARSGHGQYF. CDR3 nucleotide sequence: TGCAGTGCCCGGAGCGGCCACGGGCAGTACTTC.

The chain couples TRBV7-2 to TRBJ1-2, with D possibly being TRBD1 (6 bases). Germline V gene data show CDR1 as SGHTA and CDR2 as FQGNSA. The V and J ends lost 1 base and 2 bases respectively, with 11 bases between them. This CDR3 has 15 residues. The CDR3: CASSLVQGQNYGYTF. In DNA form, the CDR3 reads TGTGCCAGCAGCTTAGTACAGGGTCAAAACTATGGCTACACCTTC.

The rearrangement joins TRBV5-1 to TRBJ2-4, with D possibly being TRBD2 (6 bases). V lost 4 bases and J lost 4, with 9 bases in between. The germline gives CDR1 SGHRS, CDR2 YFSETQ. There are 13 residues in the CDR3. The CDR3 DNA reads TGCGCCAGCAGCACTGGACTAAAAAACATTCAGTACTTC. It is translated as CASSTGLKNIQYF.

The chain combines TRBV14 with TRBJ1-1; TRBD1 aligns across 8 bases. The CDR3 has 15 amino acids. The germline gives CDR1 SGHDN, CDR2 FVKESK. Trimming took 5 bases from V and 4 from J; bases not matched to a gene: 9. The CDR3 nucleotides are TGTGCCAGCAGCACCCGACAGGGGCGGGTCACTGAAGCTTTCTTT. It yields the protein CASSTRQGRVTEAFF.

The CDR3 region has the DNA TGTGCCAGCAGTTTAGGCCCCATGGAGACCCAGTACTTC. Its protein is CASSLGPMETQYF. The chain recombines TRBV27 with TRBJ2-5, with D hard to call. This CDR3 region has 13 residues. Germline V gives CDR1 MNHEY, CDR2 SMNVEV (reference sequence). Trimming pared 2 bases from V and 5 bases from J, leaving 9 bases between.

V gene TRBV5-1 combines with J gene TRBJ1-6; 8 positions agree with TRBD1. The CDR3 is made up of 14 amino acids. The germline V gene has CDR1 SGHRS and CDR2 YFSETQ. Trimming at V came to 5 bases and at J to 8 bases, leaving 6 bases not matched to a gene. CDR3 sequence (DNA): TGCGCCAGCAGACTTCAGGGGGCAGATTCACCCCTCCACTTT. This sequence encodes CASRLQGADSPLHF.